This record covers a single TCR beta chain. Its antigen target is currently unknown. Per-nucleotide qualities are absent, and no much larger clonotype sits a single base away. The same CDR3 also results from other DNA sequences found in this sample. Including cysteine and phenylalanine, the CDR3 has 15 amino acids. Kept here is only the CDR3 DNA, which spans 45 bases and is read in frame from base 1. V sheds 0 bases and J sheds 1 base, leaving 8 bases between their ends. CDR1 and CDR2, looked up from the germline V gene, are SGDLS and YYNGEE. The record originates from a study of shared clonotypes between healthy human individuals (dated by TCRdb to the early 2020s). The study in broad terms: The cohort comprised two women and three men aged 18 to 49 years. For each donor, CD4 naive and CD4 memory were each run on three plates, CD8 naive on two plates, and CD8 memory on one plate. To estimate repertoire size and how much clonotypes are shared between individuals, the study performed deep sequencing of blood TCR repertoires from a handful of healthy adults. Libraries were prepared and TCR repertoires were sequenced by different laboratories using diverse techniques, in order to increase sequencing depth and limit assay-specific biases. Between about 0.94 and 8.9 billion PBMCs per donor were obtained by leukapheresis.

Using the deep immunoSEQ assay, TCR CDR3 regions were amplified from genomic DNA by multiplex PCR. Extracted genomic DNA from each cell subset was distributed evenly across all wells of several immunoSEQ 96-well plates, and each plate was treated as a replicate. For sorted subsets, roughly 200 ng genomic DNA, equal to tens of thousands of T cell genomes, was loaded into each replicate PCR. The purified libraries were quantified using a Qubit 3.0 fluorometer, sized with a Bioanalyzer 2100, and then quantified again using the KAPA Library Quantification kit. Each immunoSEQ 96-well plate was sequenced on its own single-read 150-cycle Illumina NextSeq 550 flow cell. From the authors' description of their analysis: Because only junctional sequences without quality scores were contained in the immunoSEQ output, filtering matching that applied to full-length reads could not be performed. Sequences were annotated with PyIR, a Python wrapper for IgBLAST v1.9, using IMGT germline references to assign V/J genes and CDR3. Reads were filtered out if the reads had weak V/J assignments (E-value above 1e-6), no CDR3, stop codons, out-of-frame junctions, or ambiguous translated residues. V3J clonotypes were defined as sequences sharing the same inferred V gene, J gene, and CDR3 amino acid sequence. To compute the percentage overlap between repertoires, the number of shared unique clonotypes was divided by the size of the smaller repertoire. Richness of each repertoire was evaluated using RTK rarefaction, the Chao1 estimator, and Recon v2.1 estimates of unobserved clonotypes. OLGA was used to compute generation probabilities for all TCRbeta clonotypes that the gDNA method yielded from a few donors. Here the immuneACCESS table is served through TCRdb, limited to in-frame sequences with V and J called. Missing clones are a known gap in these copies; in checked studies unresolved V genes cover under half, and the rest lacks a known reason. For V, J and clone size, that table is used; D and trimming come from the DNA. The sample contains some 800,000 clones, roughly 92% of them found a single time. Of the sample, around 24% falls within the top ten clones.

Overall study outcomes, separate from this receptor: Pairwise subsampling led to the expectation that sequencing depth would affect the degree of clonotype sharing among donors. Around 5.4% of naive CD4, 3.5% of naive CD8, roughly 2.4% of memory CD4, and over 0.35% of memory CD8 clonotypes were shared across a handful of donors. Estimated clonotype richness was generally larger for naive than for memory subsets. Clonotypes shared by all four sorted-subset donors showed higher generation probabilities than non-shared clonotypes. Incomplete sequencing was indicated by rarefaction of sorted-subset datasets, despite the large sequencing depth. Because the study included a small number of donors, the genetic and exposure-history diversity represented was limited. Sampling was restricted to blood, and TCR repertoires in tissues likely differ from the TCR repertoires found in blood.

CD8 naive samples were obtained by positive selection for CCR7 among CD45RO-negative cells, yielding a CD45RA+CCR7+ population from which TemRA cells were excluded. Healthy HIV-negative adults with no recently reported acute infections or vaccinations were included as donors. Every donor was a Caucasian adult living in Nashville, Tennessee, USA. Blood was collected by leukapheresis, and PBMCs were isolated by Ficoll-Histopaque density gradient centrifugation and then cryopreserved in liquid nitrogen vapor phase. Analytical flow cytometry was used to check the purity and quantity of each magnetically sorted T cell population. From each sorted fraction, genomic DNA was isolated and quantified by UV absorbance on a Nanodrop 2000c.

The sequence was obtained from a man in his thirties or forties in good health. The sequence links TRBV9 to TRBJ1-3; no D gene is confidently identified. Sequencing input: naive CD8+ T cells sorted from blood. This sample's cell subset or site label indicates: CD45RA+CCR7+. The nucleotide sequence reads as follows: TGTGCCAGCAGCGTAGAAGGAGGGTCTGGAAACACCATATATTTT. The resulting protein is CASSVEGGSGNTIYF.